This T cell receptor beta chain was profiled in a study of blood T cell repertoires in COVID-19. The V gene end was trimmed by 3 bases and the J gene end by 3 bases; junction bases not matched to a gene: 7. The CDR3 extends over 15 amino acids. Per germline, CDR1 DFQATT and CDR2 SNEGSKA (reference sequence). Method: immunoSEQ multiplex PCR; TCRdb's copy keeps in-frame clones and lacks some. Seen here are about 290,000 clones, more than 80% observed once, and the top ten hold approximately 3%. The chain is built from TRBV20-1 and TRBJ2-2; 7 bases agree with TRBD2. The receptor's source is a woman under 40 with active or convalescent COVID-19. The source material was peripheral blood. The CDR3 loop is CSASPSGGYTGELFF. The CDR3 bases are TGCAGTGCTAGTCCGTCCGGGGGGTACACCGGGGAGCTGTTTTTT.